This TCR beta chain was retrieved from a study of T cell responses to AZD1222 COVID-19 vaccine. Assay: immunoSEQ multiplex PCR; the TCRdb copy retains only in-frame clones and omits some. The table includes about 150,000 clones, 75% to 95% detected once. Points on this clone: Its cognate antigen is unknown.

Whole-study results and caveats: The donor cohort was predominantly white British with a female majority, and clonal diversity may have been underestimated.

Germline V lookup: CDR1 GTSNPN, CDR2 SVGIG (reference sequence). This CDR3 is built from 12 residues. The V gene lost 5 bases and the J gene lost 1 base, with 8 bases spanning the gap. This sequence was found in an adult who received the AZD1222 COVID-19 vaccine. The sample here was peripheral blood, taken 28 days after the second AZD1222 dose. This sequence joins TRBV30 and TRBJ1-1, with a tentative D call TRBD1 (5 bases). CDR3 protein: CAWDSPNTEAFF. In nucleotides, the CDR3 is TGTGCCTGGGACAGTCCGAACACTGAAGCTTTCTTT.